This TCR beta chain is drawn from a study of Ad26.COV2.S vaccination and SARS-CoV-2 variants. TCRdb keeps only in-frame clones here, not all; method: immunoSEQ multiplex PCR. The profile shows approximately 450,000 clones, approximately 90% of them singletons. V lost 6 bases and J lost 7, with 7 bases in between. CDR3 length: 11 amino acids. CDR1 LGHDT and CDR2 YNNKEL come from the germline V gene (reference sequence). The treatment denotes: about 20 received Ad26.COV2.S at low or high dose, single or two shots; several received placebo; per-sample allocation not given. Following the first vaccine or placebo injection, samples were taken on day 63.

The origin of this receptor is a person between 18 and 65 years old who received the Ad26.COV2.S COVID-19 vaccine or a placebo. The chain couples TRBV3-1 (or the pseudogene TRBV3-2) to TRBJ2-1, with unresolved D. The sequences come from peripheral blood, collected in a trial of Ad26.COV2.S vaccine versus placebo. In DNA form, the CDR3 reads TGTGCCAGCAGTACACTGAATGAGCAGTTCTTC. This translates into CASSTLNEQFF.